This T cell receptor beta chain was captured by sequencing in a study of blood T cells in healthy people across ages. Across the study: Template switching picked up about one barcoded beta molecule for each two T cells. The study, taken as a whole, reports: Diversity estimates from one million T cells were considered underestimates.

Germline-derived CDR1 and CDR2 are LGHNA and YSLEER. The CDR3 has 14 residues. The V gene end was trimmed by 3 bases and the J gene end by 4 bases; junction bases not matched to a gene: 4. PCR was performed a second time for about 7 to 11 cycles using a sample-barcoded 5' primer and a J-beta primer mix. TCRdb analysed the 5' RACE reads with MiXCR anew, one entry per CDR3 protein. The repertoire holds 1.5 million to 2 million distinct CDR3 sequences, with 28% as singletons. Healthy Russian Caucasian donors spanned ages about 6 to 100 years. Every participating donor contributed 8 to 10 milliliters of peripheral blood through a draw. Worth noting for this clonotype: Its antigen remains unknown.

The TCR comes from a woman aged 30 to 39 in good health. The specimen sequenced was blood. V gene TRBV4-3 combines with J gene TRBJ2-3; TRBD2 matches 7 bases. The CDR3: CASSQGGSPDTQYF. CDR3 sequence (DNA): TGCGCCAGCAGCCAGGGGGGGAGCCCAGATACGCAGTATTTT.